This TCR beta chain was sequenced for a study of cytomegalovirus exposure and HLA in healthy donors. On this clone itself: Its target is unknown.

Losses at the gene ends were 6 bases for V and 2 bases for J; bases not matched to a gene: 10. Germline-derived CDR1 and CDR2 are SEHNR and FQNEAQ (reference sequence). This CDR3 contains 15 residues. In the PCR, 60 Vbeta and 13 Jbeta primers were used. Original handling: In a later analysis, the count reached 75 million to 90 million unique TCR beta chains, with roughly 11 million shared. Repertoires were generated with immunoSEQ multiplex PCR, while TCRdb's copy carries only in-frame clones and drops some. Clonal size and the V and J genes are those of that table, whereas D and trimming came from the DNA. Of approximately 120,000 clones in the sample, over 70% are singletons; the top ten hold roughly 3.1%. Regarding the study as a whole: According to a later analysis, donors in an Asian-associated ancestry cluster reportedly had fewer N-insertions than the 666-donor mean.

The J gene is TRBJ2-7, the V gene TRBV7-9; 7 bases align to TRBD1. The TCR was taken from a man aged 30 to 45 in good health and CMV-seronegative. Sequencing was performed on PBMCs. The CDR3 protein is CASSRDRDEAYEQYF. The CDR3 nucleotides are TGTGCCAGCAGTAGAGACAGGGATGAGGCCTACGAGCAGTACTTC.